The rows below give T cell receptor beta chains drawn from one sample of a study of OX40 agonist ivuxolimab in advanced cancers. Measured with immunoSEQ multiplex PCR; TCRdb has only the in-frame clones, and not every one. This sample carries tens of thousands of clones, more than 70% of them seen once, and the ten largest clones take around 1%. Sequences were derived from CD4+ or CD8+ T cells sorted from blood, sampled in a trial of the OX40 agonist ivuxolimab. These receptors were taken from an adult with an advanced solid tumor such as melanoma, head and neck, liver or kidney cancer. Each CDR3 is given with its conserved first and last residue. Fields, in order: CDR3 DNA, CDR3 protein, clone size, V gene, J gene, D gene. A D gene is named only where the DNA matches it firmly. Clone sizes are given selectively: once, few, many, or a class where the clone is expanded.

CDR3 DNA: TGTGCCAGCAGTTTGAGGGACAGGGGATTGAACACTGAAGCTTTCTTT
CDR3 protein: CASSLRDRGLNTEAFF
clone size: -
V gene: TRBV27
J gene: TRBJ1-1
D gene: TRBD1

CDR3 DNA: TGTGCCAGCAGTGACCCAAGGAGGGGTCTTGGCTACACCTTC
CDR3 protein: CASSDPRRGLGYTF
clone size: once
V gene: TRBV6-1
J gene: TRBJ1-2
D gene: -

CDR3 DNA: TGTGCCAGCAACCAGGGACAGAAGGCCTACGAGCAGTACTTC
CDR3 protein: CASNQGQKAYEQYF
clone size: -
V gene: TRBV6-1
J gene: TRBJ2-7
D gene: TRBD1

CDR3 DNA: TGTGCCAGCAGCTTAGTTCGAACAAACGATCAGCCCCAGCATTTT
CDR3 protein: CASSLVRTNDQPQHF
clone size: once
V gene: TRBV7-8
J gene: TRBJ1-5
D gene: -

CDR3 DNA: TGCGCCAGCAGCCAAGAAGGGTCCTCCTATGGCTACACCTTC
CDR3 protein: CASSQEGSSYGYTF
clone size: -
V gene: TRBV4-1
J gene: TRBJ1-2
D gene: -

CDR3 DNA: TGTGCCAGCAGTTACAGGCGCTACTCTGGAAACACCATATATTTT
CDR3 protein: CASSYRRYSGNTIYF
clone size: -
V gene: TRBV6-5
J gene: TRBJ1-3
D gene: -

CDR3 DNA: TGTGCCAGCAGACGGACTCGGTACGAGCAGTACTTC
CDR3 protein: CASRRTRYEQYF
clone size: -
V gene: TRBV6-5
J gene: TRBJ2-7
D gene: -

CDR3 DNA: TGTGCCAGCAGCTACGCGGGGATAAACACCGGGGAGCTGTTTTTT
CDR3 protein: CASSYAGINTGELFF
clone size: -
V gene: TRBV7-9
J gene: TRBJ2-2
D gene: -

CDR3 DNA: TGTGCCAGCAGGGATCGCGGGGGGTCCACCTACAATGAGCAGTTCTTC
CDR3 protein: CASRDRGGSTYNEQFF
clone size: -
V gene: TRBV5-5
J gene: TRBJ2-1
D gene: TRBD2

CDR3 DNA: TGTGCCAGTAGGCCAGGGGGCGCGGGTCAGCCCCAGCATTTT
CDR3 protein: CASRPGGAGQPQHF
clone size: once
V gene: TRBV19
J gene: TRBJ1-5
D gene: TRBD1

CDR3 DNA: TGTGCCAGCTCCCCCGGAGGGTTTAAGCAGTACTTC
CDR3 protein: CASSPGGFKQYF
clone size: -
V gene: TRBV18
J gene: TRBJ2-7
D gene: -

CDR3 DNA: TGTGCCTGGAGGGTGACAGGGAGCACCTATGGCTACACCTTC
CDR3 protein: CAWRVTGSTYGYTF
clone size: few
V gene: TRBV30
J gene: TRBJ1-2
D gene: TRBD1

CDR3 DNA: TGCGCCAGCGGATGGACAGTCACAGATACGCAGTATTTT
CDR3 protein: CASGWTVTDTQYF
clone size: -
V gene: TRBV5-1
J gene: TRBJ2-3
D gene: -

CDR3 DNA: TGTGCCAGCAGTGAAGCGCTTCAGGGACCGAACACTGAAGCTTTCTTT
CDR3 protein: CASSEALQGPNTEAFF
clone size: -
V gene: TRBV2
J gene: TRBJ1-1
D gene: -

CDR3 DNA: TGCGCCAGCAGCCCGCGGACTAGCGCGGGCACAGATACGCAGTATTTT
CDR3 protein: CASSPRTSAGTDTQYF
clone size: -
V gene: TRBV5-1
J gene: TRBJ2-3
D gene: TRBD2